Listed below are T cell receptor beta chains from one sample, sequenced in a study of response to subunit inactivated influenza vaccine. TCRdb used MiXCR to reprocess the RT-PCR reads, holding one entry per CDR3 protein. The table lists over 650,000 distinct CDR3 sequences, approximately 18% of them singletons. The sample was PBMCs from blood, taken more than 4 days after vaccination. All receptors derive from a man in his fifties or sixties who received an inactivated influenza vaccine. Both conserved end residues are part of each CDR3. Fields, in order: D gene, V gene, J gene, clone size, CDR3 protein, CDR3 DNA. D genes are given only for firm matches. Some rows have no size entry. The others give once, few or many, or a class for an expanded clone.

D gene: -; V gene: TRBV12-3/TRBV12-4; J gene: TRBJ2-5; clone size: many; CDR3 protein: CASSLPSEETQYF; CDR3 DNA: TGTGCCAGCAGTTTACCCAGCGAAGAGACCCAGTACTTC
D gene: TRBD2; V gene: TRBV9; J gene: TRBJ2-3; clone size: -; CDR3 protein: CASSETPGTRVTDTQYF; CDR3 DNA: TGTGCCAGCAGCGAGACGCCCGGGACTAGAGTCACAGATACGCAGTATTTT
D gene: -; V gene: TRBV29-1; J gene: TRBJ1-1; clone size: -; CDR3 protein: CSVPGKSMNTEAFF; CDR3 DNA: TGCAGCGTCCCCGGGAAATCGATGAACACTGAAGCTTTCTTT
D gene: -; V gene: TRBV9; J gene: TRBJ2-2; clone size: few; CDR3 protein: CASSVDLTGELFF; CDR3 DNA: TGTGCCAGCAGCGTAGACCTCACCGGGGAGCTGTTTTTT
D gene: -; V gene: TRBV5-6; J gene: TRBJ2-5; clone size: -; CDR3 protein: CASSATIGTQYF; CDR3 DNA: TGTGCCAGCAGCGCCACGATCGGGACCCAGTACTTC
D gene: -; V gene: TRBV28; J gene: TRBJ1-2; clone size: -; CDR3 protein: CASSLKSGAITF; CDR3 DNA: TGTGCCAGCAGTTTAAAGTCGGGGGCGATCACCTTC
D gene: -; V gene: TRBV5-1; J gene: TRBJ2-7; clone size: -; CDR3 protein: CASRILDGGGYEQYF; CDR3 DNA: TGCGCCAGCAGAATATTGGACGGCGGCGGCTACGAGCAGTACTTC
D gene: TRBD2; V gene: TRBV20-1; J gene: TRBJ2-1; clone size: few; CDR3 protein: CSAIGTSVNEQFF; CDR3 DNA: TGCAGTGCCATCGGGACTAGCGTTAATGAGCAGTTCTTC
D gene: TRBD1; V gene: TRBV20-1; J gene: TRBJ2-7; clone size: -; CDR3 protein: CSALDRGAVWREQYF; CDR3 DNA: TGCAGTGCCCTTGACAGGGGTGCGGTTTGGCGCGAGCAGTACTTC
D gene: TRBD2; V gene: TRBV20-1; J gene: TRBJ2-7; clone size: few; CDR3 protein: CSVYAGGPGEQYF; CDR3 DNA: TGCAGTGTGTATGCGGGAGGGCCGGGCGAGCAGTACTTC
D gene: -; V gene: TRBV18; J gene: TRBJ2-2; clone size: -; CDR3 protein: CASSPREPSLAGELFF; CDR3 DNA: TGTGCCAGCTCACCTCGGGAACCGTCCCTGGCCGGGGAGCTGTTTTTT
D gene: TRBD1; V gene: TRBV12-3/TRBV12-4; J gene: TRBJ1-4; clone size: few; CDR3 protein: CASSLGQGATLREKLFF; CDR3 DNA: TGTGCCAGCAGCTTGGGACAGGGGGCTACCTTACGGGAAAAACTGTTTTTT
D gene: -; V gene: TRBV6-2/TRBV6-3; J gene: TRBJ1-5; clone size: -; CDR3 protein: CATAPGSNQPQHF; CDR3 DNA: TGTGCCACCGCCCCAGGGAGCAATCAGCCCCAGCATTTT
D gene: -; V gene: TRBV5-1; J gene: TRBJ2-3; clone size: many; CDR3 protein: CASSLQGVADTQYF; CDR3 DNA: TGCGCCAGCAGCTTACAGGGAGTCGCAGATACGCAGTATTTT
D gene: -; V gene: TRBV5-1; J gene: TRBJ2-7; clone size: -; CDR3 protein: CASSLELAYSYEQYF; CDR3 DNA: TGCGCCAGCAGCTTGGAGCTAGCGTACTCCTACGAGCAGTACTTC
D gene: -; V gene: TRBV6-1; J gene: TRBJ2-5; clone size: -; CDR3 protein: CASKEWVQETQYF; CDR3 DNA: TGTGCCAGCAAAGAATGGGTCCAAGAGACCCAGTACTTC
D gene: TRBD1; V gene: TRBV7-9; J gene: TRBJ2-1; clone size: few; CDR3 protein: CASSFWTGEYNEQFF; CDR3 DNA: TGTGCCAGCAGCTTCTGGACAGGGGAGTACAATGAGCAGTTCTTC